This TCR beta chain was found in a study of T cells in Graves' hyperthyroidism and ophthalmopathy. The study, taken as a whole, reports: Ophthalmopathy and stable hyperthyroidism were separated by a 13 V-J model.

Uncontrolled infection, other autoimmune disease, pregnancy or lactation barred patients from enrollment. Orbital computed tomography, thyroid ultrasound, serum thyroxine and TRAb, and clinical symptoms together informed the diagnoses. This CDR3 has 15 residues. J was trimmed by 2 bases and V by 4 bases; bases with no gene match: 6. CDR1 and CDR2 (germline): SQVTM, ANQGSEA. Concerning this clonotype: What it recognizes is unknown.

Template material for amplifying TCR beta CDR3 regions consisted of RNA transcripts. The HTBI primer set was used in a first-round RT-PCR of the TCR CDR3. Each CDR3 protein is one row after TCRdb ran MiXCR on the multiplex PCR reads. The table has roughly 500,000 distinct CDR3 sequences, roughly 45% seen once. V is TRBV29-1 and J is TRBJ2-5; 11 nucleotides agree with TRBD2. This clonotype was obtained from an adult woman with Graves' disease, either hyperthyroidism or ophthalmopathy (not recorded which). The sample taken for sequencing was peripheral blood or thyroid tissue (not recorded which). CDR3 sequence reads: CSVGPTSGRQETQYF. The CDR3 DNA is TGCAGCGTTGGCCCTACTAGCGGGAGACAAGAGACCCAGTACTTC.